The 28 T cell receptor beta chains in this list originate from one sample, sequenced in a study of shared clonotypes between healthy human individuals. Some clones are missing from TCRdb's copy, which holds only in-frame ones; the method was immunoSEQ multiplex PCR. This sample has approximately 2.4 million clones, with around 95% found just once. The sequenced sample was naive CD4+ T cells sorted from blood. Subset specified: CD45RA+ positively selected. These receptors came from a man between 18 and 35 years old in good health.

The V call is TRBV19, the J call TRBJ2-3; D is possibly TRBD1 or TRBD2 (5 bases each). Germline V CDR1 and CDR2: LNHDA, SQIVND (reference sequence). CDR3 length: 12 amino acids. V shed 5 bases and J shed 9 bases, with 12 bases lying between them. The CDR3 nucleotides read TGTGCCAGTAGTTACCGGGGCGGCACGCAGTATTTT. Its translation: CASSYRGGTQYF.

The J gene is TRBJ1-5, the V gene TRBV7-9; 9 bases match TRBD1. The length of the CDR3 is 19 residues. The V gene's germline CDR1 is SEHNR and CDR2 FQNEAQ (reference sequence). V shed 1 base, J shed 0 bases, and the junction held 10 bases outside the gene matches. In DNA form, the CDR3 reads TGTGCCAGCAGCTTAGGATGGGACAGGGATTATTATAGCAATCAGCCCCAGCATTTT. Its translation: CASSLGWDRDYYSNQPQHF. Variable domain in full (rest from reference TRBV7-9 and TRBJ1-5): DTGVSQNPRHKITKRGQNVTFRCDPISEHNRLYWYRQTLGQGPEFLTYFQNEAQLEKSRLLSDRFSAERPKGSFSTLEIQRTEQGDSAMYLCASSLGWDRDYYSNQPQHFGDGTRLSIL.

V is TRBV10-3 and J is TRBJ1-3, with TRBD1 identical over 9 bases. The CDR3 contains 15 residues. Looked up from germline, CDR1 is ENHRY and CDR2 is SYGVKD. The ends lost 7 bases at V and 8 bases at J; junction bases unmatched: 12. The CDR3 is CAITKGTGKEDTIYF. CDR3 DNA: TGTGCCATCACCAAAGGGACAGGGAAAGAAGACACCATATATTTT.

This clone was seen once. CDR3 sequence: CASSDRQAYGYTF. The CDR3, as DNA: TGTGCCAGCAGTGACAGGCAGGCCTATGGCTACACCTTC. This rearrangement joins TRBV6-4 to TRBJ1-2; D is unresolved. V lost 2 bases and J 4 bases, leaving 8 bases between the germline ends. CDR3 size: 13 residues. Germline loops: CDR1 MRHNA, CDR2 SNTAGT.

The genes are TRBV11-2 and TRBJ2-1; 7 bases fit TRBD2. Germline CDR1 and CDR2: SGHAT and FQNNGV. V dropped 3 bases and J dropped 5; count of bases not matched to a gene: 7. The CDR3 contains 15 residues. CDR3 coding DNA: TGTGCCAGCAGCTTGCGCGGGACTACAAACAATGAGCAGTTCTTC. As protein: CASSLRGTTNNEQFF.

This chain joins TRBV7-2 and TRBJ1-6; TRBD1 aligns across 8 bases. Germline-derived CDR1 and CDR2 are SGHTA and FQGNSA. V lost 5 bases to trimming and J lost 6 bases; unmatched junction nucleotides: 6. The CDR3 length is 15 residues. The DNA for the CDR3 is TGTGCCAGCAGCCGCCAGACAGGGGTTAATTCACCCCTCCACTTT. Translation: CASSRQTGVNSPLHF.

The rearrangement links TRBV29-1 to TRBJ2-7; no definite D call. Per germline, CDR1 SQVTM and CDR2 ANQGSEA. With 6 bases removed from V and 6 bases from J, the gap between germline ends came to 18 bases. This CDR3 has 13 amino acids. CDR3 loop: CSVPSDGLGEQYF. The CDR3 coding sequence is TGCAGCGTCCCCTCCGACGGCCTCGGCGAGCAGTACTTC.

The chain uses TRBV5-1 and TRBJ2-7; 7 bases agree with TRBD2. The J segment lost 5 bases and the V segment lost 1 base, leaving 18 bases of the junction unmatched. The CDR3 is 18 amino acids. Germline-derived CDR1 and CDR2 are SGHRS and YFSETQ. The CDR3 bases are TGCGCCAGCAGCTTGCAGGGAGAGTCAGGCGGGAGTATTCACGAGCAGTACTTC. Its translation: CASSLQGESGGSIHEQYF.

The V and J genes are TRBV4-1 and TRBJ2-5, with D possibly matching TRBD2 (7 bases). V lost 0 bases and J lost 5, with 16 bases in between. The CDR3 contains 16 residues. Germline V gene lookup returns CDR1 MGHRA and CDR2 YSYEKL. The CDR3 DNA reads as TGCGCCAGCAGCCAAGAAGGGGGGGCGTTTGGGGAGACCCAGTACTTC. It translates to CASSQEGGAFGETQYF.

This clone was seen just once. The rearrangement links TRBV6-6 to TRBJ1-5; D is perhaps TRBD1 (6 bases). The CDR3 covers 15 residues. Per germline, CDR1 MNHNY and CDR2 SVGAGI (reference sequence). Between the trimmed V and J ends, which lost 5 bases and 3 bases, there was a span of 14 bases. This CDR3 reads CASSSSGANNQPQHF. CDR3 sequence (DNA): TGTGCCAGCAGTAGCTCGGGGGCGAACAATCAGCCCCAGCATTTT.

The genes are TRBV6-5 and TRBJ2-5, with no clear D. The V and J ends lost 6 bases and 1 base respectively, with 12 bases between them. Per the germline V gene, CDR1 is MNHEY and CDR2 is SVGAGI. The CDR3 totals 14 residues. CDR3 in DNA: TGTGCCAGCAGCTCAATAGGGCCCCAAGAGACCCAGTACTTC. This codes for CASSSIGPQETQYF.

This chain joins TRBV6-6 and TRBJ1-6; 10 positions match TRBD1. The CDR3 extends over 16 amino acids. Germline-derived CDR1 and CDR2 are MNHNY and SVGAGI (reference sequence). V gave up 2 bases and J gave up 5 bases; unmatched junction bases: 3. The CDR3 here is CASSYGTGVNNSPLHF. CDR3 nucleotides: TGTGCCAGCAGTTACGGGACAGGGGTTAATAATTCACCCCTCCACTTT.

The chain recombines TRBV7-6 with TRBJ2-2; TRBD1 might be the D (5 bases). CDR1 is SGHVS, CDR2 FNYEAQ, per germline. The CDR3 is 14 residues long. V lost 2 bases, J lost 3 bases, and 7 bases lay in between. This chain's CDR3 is CASSLQGDTGELFF. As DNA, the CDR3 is TGTGCCAGCAGCTTACAGGGCGACACCGGGGAGCTGTTTTTT.

CDR3 DNA: TGCGCCAGCAGCTCATTAGCACAGGGAAGCGCGGGGGCTGAAGCTTTCTTT. Translated, it gives CASSSLAQGSAGAEAFF. The rearrangement joins TRBV5-1 to TRBJ1-1, with D perhaps matching TRBD1 (6 bases). The V gene lost 3 bases and the J gene lost 6 bases, with 24 bases spanning the gap. The CDR3 has 17 residues. Germline-derived CDR1 and CDR2 are SGHRS and YFSETQ. The entire variable domain, with the rest obtained from reference TRBV5-1 and TRBJ1-1, is as follows: KAGVTQTPRYLIKTRGQQVTLSCSPISGHRSVSWYQQTPGQGLQFLFEYFSETQRNKGNFPGRFSGRQFSNSRSEMNVSTLELGDSALYLCASSSLAQGSAGAEAFFGQGTRLTVV.

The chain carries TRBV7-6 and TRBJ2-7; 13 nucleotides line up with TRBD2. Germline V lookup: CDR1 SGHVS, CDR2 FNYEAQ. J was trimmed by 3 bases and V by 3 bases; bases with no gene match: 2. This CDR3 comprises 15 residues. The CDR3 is CASSFTSGRVYEQYF. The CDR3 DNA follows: TGTGCCAGCAGCTTTACTAGCGGGAGGGTCTACGAGCAGTACTTC.

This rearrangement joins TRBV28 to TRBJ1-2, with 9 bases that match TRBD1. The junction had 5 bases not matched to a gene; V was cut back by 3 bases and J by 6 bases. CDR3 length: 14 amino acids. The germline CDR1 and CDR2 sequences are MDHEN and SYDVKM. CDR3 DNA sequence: TGTGCCAGCAGTTTTGGGGACAGGGCGAATGGCTACACCTTC. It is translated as CASSFGDRANGYTF.

The CDR3 bases are TGTGCCAGCCCGGTTACAGGGGGCAGGACCGGGGAGCTGTTTTTT. Protein: CASPVTGGRTGELFF. The chain carries TRBV6-1 and TRBJ2-2; 9 bases align to TRBD1. CDR3 length: 15 amino acids. Germline-derived CDR1 and CDR2 are MNHNS and SASEGT. Trimming cost V 8 bases and J 5 bases; bases outside gene matches: 9.

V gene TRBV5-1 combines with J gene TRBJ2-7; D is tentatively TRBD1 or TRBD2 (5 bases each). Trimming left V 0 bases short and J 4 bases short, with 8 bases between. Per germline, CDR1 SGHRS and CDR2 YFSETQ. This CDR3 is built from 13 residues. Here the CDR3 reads CASSLGGEYEQYF. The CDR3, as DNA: TGCGCCAGCAGCTTGGGAGGGGAGTACGAGCAGTACTTC.

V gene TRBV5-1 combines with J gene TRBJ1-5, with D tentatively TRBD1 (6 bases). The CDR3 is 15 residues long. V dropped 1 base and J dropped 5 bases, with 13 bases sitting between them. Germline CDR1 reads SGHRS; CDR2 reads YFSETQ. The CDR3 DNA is TGCGCCAGCAGCTTGTTGGGGGGCTCCCATCAGCCCCAGCATTTT. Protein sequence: CASSLLGGSHQPQHF. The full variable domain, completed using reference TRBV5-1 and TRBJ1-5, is KAGVTQTPRYLIKTRGQQVTLSCSPISGHRSVSWYQQTPGQGLQFLFEYFSETQRNKGNFPGRFSGRQFSNSRSEMNVSTLELGDSALYLCASSLLGGSHQPQHFGDGTRLSIL.

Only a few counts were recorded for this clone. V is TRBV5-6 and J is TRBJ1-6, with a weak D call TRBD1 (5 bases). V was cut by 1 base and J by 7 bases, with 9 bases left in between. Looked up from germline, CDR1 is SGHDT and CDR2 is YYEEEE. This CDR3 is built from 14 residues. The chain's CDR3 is CASSLLRGNSPLHF. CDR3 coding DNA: TGTGCCAGCAGCTTGCTGCGGGGGAATTCACCCCTCCACTTT.

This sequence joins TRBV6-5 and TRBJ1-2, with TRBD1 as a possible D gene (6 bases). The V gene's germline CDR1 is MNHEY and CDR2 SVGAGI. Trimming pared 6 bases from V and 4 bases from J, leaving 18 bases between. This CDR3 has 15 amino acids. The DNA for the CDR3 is TGTGCCAGCAGCTCTGGACAGAAACTAATCTATGGCTACACCTTC. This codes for CASSSGQKLIYGYTF.

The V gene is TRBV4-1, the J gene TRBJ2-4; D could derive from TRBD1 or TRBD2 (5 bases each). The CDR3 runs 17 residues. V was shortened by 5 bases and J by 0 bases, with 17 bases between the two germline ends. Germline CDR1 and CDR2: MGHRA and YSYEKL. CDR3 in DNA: TGCGCCAGCAGCACTCCTGGGGGTAACCTAGCCAAAAACATTCAGTACTTC. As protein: CASSTPGGNLAKNIQYF.

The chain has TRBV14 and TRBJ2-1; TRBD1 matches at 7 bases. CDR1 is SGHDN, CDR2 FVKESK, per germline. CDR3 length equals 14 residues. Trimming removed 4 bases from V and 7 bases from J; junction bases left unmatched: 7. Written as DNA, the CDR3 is TGTGCCAGCAGCCTTGATGACAGGGAAAATGAGCAGTTCTTC. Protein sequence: CASSLDDRENEQFF.

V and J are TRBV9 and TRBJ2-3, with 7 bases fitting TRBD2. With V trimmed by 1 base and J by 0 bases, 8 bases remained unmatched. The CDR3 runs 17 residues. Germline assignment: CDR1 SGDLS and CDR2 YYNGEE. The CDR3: CASSVRGGIFSTDTQYF. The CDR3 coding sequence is TGTGCCAGCAGCGTACGCGGGGGAATTTTTAGCACAGATACGCAGTATTTT. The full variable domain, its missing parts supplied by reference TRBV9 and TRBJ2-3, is DSGVTQTPKHLITATGQRVTLRCSPRSGDLSVYWYQQSLDQGLQFLIQYYNGEERAKGNILERFSAQQFPDLHSELNLSSLELGDSALYFCASSVRGGIFSTDTQYFGPGTRLTVL.

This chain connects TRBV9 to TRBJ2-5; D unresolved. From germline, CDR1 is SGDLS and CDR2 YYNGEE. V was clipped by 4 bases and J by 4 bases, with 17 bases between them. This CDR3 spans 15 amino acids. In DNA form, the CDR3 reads TGTGCCAGCAGCATGGAGACGAGAGGACGAGAGACCCAGTACTTC. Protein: CASSMETRGRETQYF.

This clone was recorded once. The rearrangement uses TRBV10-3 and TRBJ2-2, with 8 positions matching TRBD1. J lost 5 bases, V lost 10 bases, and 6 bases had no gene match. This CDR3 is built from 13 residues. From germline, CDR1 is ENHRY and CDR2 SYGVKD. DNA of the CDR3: TGTGCCACCCACCAGGGGGCAACCGGGGAGCTGTTTTTT. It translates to CATHQGATGELFF.

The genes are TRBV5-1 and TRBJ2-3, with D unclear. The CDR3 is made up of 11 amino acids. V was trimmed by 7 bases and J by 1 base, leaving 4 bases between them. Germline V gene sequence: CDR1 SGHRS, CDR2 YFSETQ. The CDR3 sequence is CASLGTDTQYF. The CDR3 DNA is TGCGCCAGCTTAGGCACAGATACGCAGTATTTT.

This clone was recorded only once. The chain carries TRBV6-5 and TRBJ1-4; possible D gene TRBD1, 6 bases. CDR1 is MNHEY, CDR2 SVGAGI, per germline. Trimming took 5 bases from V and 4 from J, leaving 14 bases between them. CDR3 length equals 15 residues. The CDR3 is CASSPTGSSNEKLFF. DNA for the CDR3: TGTGCCAGCAGTCCAACAGGGTCAAGTAATGAAAAACTGTTTTTT.